One sample yielded the 25 T cell receptor beta chains listed below, sequenced in a study of shared clonotypes between healthy human individuals. The table came from immunoSEQ multiplex PCR; TCRdb's copy has only in-frame clones and leaves some out. The sample contains some 2,400,000 clones, approximately 94% of which appear only once. Sequencing used naive CD4+ T cells sorted from blood. As to subset: CD45RA+ positively selected. Receptors originate from a man younger than 35 in good health.

This clone was counted once. This sequence joins TRBV7-2 and TRBJ2-7; D is undetermined. The CDR3 sequence is 12 residues long. Trimming took off 5 bases at V and 0 bases at J, with 5 bases between the two ends. The germline V gene has CDR1 SGHTA and CDR2 FQGNSA. The CDR3 DNA is TGTGCCAGCAGCCAGTACTCCTACGAGCAGTACTTC. This gives the protein CASSQYSYEQYF.

This sequence joins TRBV7-2 and TRBJ2-5, with 7 positions matching TRBD1. The CDR3 is 14 residues long. CDR1 SGHTA and CDR2 FQGNSA come from the germline V gene. The trim removed 5 bases at V and 4 bases at J, leaving 7 bases unmatched. This CDR3 reads CASSPQGSGETQYF. In nucleotides, the CDR3 is TGTGCCAGCAGCCCACAGGGGTCTGGAGAGACCCAGTACTTC.

The V call is TRBV4-3, the J call TRBJ1-1; D gene ambiguous. Trimming cost V 4 bases and J 5 bases, with 14 bases left between them. The CDR3 sequence is 14 residues long. CDR1 is LGHNA, CDR2 YSLEER, per germline. In DNA form, the CDR3 reads TGCGCCAGCAGCCGCAAGAGATTTGATACTGAAGCTTTCTTT. Translating it yields CASSRKRFDTEAFF.

The gene calls are TRBV6-5 and TRBJ1-1; D uncertain. Germline V lookup: CDR1 MNHEY, CDR2 SVGAGI. The CDR3 runs 14 residues. V was trimmed by 1 base and J by 0 bases, leaving 6 bases between them. DNA of the CDR3: TGTGCCAGCAGTTACTGGAAAATGAACACTGAAGCTTTCTTT. This sequence encodes CASSYWKMNTEAFF.

The V call is TRBV28, the J call TRBJ2-2; unclear D gene. Germline V gene lookup returns CDR1 MDHEN and CDR2 SYDVKM. This CDR3 is 16 amino acids long. V dropped 2 bases and J dropped 1 base, with 11 bases sitting between them. The CDR3: CASSLSWRQNTGELFF. In DNA, the CDR3 is TGTGCCAGCAGTTTAAGTTGGCGACAGAACACCGGGGAGCTGTTTTTT.

About this clone itself: The sample contains more than one DNA sequence encoding this CDR3. The V gene is TRBV5-1, the J gene TRBJ2-2, with D unclear. The CDR3 contains 13 residues. V gave up 1 base and J gave up 0 bases, with 1 base separating them. Germline V gene sequence: CDR1 SGHRS, CDR2 YFSETQ. This CDR3 reads CASSLTNTGELFF. In DNA, the CDR3 is TGCGCCAGCAGCTTGACGAACACCGGGGAGCTGTTTTTT.

The count of this clone is one. The V and J genes are TRBV27 and TRBJ1-5, with 11 bases lining up with TRBD1. The CDR3 contains 17 residues. Germline V gives CDR1 MNHEY, CDR2 SMNVEV (reference sequence). The V gene end was trimmed by 5 bases and the J gene end by 2 bases; junction bases not matched to a gene: 8. CDR3 sequence: CASSPRTGGKRNQPQHF. CDR3 bases: TGTGCCAGCAGTCCGCGGACAGGGGGCAAACGCAATCAGCCCCAGCATTTT.

The chain recombines TRBV7-8 with TRBJ2-7; TRBD2 matches 13 bases. V was clipped by 5 bases and J by 1 base; unmatched bases: 8. This CDR3 has 17 residues. The germline gives CDR1 SGHVS, CDR2 FQNEAQ. Here the CDR3 DNA reads TGTGCCAGCAGCCCAAGACTAGCGGGGGGACGGTCCTACGAGCAGTACTTC. Translating it yields CASSPRLAGGRSYEQYF.

With respect to this clone: The sample contains more than one DNA sequence encoding this CDR3. This chain connects TRBV2 to TRBJ2-7, with 13 bases that match TRBD2. The CDR3 is 15 residues long. Germline trimming cut 5 bases from V and 2 bases from J; bases unmatched to any gene: 3. Looked up from germline, CDR1 is SNHLY and CDR2 is FYNNEI. CDR3 amino acids: CASSFGTSGTYEQYF. The CDR3 nucleotides are TGTGCCAGCAGTTTCGGGACTAGCGGGACCTACGAGCAGTACTTC.

CDR3 region: CSVGGGRAPGTDTQYF. The DNA for the CDR3 is TGCAGCGTTGGGGGAGGGCGGGCTCCCGGCACAGATACGCAGTATTTT. The genes are TRBV29-1 and TRBJ2-3; the match to TRBD2 covers 7 bases. The J segment lost 1 base and the V segment lost 4 bases, leaving 11 bases of the junction unmatched. CDR3 length: 16 residues. In germline, CDR1 is SQVTM, CDR2 ANQGSEA.

The chain links TRBV11-2 to TRBJ2-2; the match to TRBD2 covers 8 bases. The CDR3 is made up of 18 amino acids. The ends lost 7 bases at V and 5 bases at J; junction bases unmatched: 18. Germline CDR1 is SGHAT and CDR2 is FQNNGV. The CDR3 DNA reads as TGTGCCAGCACTATTATCACCCCGGGGACTAGGATGACCGGGGAGCTGTTTTTT. Residues: CASTIITPGTRMTGELFF.

The chain uses TRBV5-6 and TRBJ2-7, with 8 bases aligning to TRBD1. Trimming cost V 4 bases and J 3 bases; bases outside gene matches: 15. The CDR3 sequence is 17 residues long. Per germline, CDR1 SGHDT and CDR2 YYEEEE. This CDR3 is CASSVHPPSGQGYEQYF. The DNA for the CDR3 is TGTGCCAGCAGCGTTCACCCGCCCTCCGGACAGGGCTACGAGCAGTACTTC.

CDR3 bases: TGTGCCAGCAGCTTAGATGGGACTGATCTGCTCGTGGGCTCCTACAATGAGCAGTTCTTC. This gives the protein CASSLDGTDLLVGSYNEQFF. The rearrangement links TRBV11-2 to TRBJ2-1; perhaps TRBD2 as D (6 bases). The V and J ends lost 0 bases and 0 bases respectively, with 21 bases between them. CDR3 size: 20 residues. Looked up from germline, CDR1 is SGHAT and CDR2 is FQNNGV.

This chain uses TRBV7-9 with TRBJ1-5; D not certain. The CDR3 has 13 residues. V was clipped by 5 bases and J by 5 bases, with 10 bases between them. The V gene's germline CDR1 is SEHNR and CDR2 FQNEAQ (reference sequence). The CDR3 coding sequence is TGTGCCAGCAGCCCCCTAAACGATCAGCCCCAGCATTTT. Translation: CASSPLNDQPQHF.

The chain uses TRBV27 and TRBJ1-1; D remains ambiguous. This CDR3 is 14 amino acids long. Germline V gene sequence: CDR1 MNHEY, CDR2 SMNVEV (reference sequence). V dropped 8 bases and J dropped 0 bases, with 13 bases sitting between them. The CDR3 DNA reads TGTGCCAGCTCAAGGGAATCTCTGAACACTGAAGCTTTCTTT. Translation gives CASSRESLNTEAFF.

The genes are TRBV2 and TRBJ2-3; no clear D. V was trimmed by 4 bases and J by 0 bases, leaving 11 bases between them. The CDR3 spans 15 residues. The germline V gene has CDR1 SNHLY and CDR2 FYNNEI. The CDR3 spells CASSALPTSTDTQYF. CDR3 coding DNA: TGTGCCAGCAGTGCCTTACCGACTAGCACAGATACGCAGTATTTT.

The chain recombines TRBV18 with TRBJ2-3; D unresolved. The CDR3 has 15 amino acids. Germline CDR1 reads KGHSH; CDR2 reads LQKENI. V lost 4 bases and J lost 5, with 16 bases in between. The CDR3: CASSLMHAAQDTQYF. Written as DNA, the CDR3 is TGTGCCAGCTCACTGATGCATGCGGCTCAAGATACGCAGTATTTT.

The count of this clone is one. The chain links TRBV4-1 to TRBJ2-5; D is perhaps TRBD2 (6 bases). The end of the DNA fits TRBJ2-7 better, so the J call may be wrong. The CDR3 is 16 amino acids. Germline CDR1 is MGHRA and CDR2 is YSYEKL. The CDR3 loop reads CASSPGRGRFRFEQYF. CDR3 bases: TGCGCCAGCAGCCCGGGGCGGGGAAGGTTTCGATTCGAGCAGTACTTC.

The rearrangement links TRBV11-3 to TRBJ2-2; D tentatively fits TRBD1 or TRBD2 (5 bases each). V shed 0 bases and J shed 6 bases, with 8 bases lying between them. This CDR3 region has 14 residues. CDR1 and CDR2 (germline): SGHNT, YENEEA. CDR3 region: CASSLEGPAGELFF. In DNA, the CDR3 is TGTGCCAGCAGCTTAGAGGGACCGGCCGGGGAGCTGTTTTTT.

This clone was detected a few times. Other DNA sequences in the same sample also yield this CDR3. The CDR3 spells CASRATGNSPLHF. In nucleotides, the CDR3 is TGTGCCAGCAGGGCTACGGGAAATTCACCCCTCCACTTT. The chain is built from TRBV6-5 and TRBJ1-6; D gene unclear. The V end lost 6 bases, the J end lost 7 bases, and 10 bases lay between the germline ends. Germline V gene lookup returns CDR1 MNHEY and CDR2 SVGAGI. The CDR3 loop spans 13 amino acids.

The chain is built from TRBV19 and TRBJ1-2, with D perhaps TRBD1 (6 bases). The germline CDR1 and CDR2 sequences are LNHDA and SQIVND (reference sequence). This CDR3 has 15 residues. V shed 7 bases and J shed 5 bases, with 20 bases lying between them. The CDR3 here is CASIPRRGAEYGYTF. As DNA, the CDR3 is TGTGCCAGTATACCCCGCAGGGGTGCGGAGTATGGCTACACCTTC.

This rearrangement joins TRBV25-1 to TRBJ2-3; D unclear. CDR3 length: 13 amino acids. Trimming took off 5 bases at V and 2 bases at J, with 8 bases between the two ends. Germline assignment: CDR1 MGHDK and CDR2 SYGVNS. CDR3 residues: CASSPSLTDTQYF. In DNA, the CDR3 is TGTGCCAGCAGTCCCTCCCTCACAGATACGCAGTATTTT. The full variable domain, its missing parts supplied by reference TRBV25-1 and TRBJ2-3, is EADIYQTPRYLVIGTGKKITLECSQTMGHDKMYWYQQDPGMELHLIHYSYGVNSTEKGDLSSESTVSRIRTEHFPLTLESARPSHTSQYLCASSPSLTDTQYFGPGTRLTVL.

The chain recombines TRBV29-1 with TRBJ1-1, with TRBD1 as a possible D gene (5 bases). The V gene's germline CDR1 is SQVTM and CDR2 ANQGSEA. This CDR3 contains 17 residues. The germline V and J ends were trimmed by 6 bases and 0 bases, with 23 bases remaining between them. CDR3 coding DNA: TGCAGCGTATCGGGATCCCCGATCGAAGGGGTGAACACTGAAGCTTTCTTT. It is translated as CSVSGSPIEGVNTEAFF.

As DNA, the CDR3 is TGCGCCAGCAGCAGGGGAGCGGGGACCTACGAGCAGTACTTC. This translates into CASSRGAGTYEQYF. The chain links TRBV5-1 to TRBJ2-7, with 7 bases that match TRBD2. V lost 4 bases, J lost 2 bases, and 6 bases stayed unmatched. This CDR3 contains 14 residues. Germline CDR1 is SGHRS and CDR2 is YFSETQ. The variable domain in full, with the rest retrieved from reference TRBV5-1 and TRBJ2-7, is KAGVTQTPRYLIKTRGQQVTLSCSPISGHRSVSWYQQTPGQGLQFLFEYFSETQRNKGNFPGRFSGRQFSNSRSEMNVSTLELGDSALYLCASSRGAGTYEQYFGPGTRLTVT.

This clone occurred once. Distinct nucleotide sequences in the sample also encode this CDR3. V and J are TRBV5-1 and TRBJ1-1; unclear D gene. Deletions cut 4 bases from V and 0 bases from J, with 7 bases between. The CDR3 extends over 13 amino acids. Germline CDR1 is SGHRS and CDR2 is YFSETQ. CDR3 amino acids: CASSLTLNTEAFF. In nucleotides, the CDR3 is TGCGCCAGCAGCCTAACACTGAACACTGAAGCTTTCTTT.